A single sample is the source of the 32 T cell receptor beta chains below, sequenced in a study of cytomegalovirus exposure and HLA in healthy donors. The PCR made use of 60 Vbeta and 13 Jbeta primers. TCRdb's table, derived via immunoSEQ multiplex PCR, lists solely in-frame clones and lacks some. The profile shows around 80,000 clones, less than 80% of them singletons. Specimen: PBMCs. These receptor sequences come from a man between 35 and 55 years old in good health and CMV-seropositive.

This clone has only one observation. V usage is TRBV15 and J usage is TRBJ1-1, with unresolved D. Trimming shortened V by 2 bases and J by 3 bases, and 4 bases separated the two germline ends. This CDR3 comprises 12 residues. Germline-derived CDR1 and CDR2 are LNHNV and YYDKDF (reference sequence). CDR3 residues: CATSRSDTEAFF. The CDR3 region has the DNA TGTGCCACCAGCAGATCGGACACTGAAGCTTTCTTT.

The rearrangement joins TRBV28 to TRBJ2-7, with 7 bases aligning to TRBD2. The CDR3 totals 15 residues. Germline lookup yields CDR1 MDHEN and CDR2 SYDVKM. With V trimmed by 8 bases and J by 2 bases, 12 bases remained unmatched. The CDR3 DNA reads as TGTGCCAGCTGGGGGAGGGGTACAGCCACCTACGAGCAGTACTTC. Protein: CASWGRGTATYEQYF.

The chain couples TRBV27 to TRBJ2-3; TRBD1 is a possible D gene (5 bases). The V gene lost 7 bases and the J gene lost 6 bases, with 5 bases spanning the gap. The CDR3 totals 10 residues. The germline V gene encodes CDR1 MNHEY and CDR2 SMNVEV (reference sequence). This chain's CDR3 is CASKGDTQYF. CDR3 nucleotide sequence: TGTGCCAGCAAGGGGGATACGCAGTATTTT.

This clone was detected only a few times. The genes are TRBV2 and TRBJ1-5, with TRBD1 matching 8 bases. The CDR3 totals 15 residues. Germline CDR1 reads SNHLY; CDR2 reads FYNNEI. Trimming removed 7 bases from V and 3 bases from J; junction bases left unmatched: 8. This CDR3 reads CASIPGTGTNQPQHF. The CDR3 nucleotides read TGTGCCAGCATTCCCGGGACAGGCACCAATCAGCCCCAGCATTTT.

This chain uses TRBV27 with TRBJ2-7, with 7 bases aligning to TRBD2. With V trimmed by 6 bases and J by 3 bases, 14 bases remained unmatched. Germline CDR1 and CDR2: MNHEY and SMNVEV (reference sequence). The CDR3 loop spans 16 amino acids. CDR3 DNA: TGTGCCAGCAGCCGGACTAGATCGATTTCTTTCTACGAGCAGTACTTC. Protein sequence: CASSRTRSISFYEQYF.

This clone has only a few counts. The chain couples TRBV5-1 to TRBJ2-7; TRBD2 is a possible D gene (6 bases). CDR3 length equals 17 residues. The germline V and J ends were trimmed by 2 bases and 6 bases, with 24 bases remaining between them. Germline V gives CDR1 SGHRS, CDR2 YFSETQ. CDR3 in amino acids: CASSFPRGKAGFAEQYF. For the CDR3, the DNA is TGCGCCAGCAGCTTCCCACGAGGGAAGGCGGGATTCGCCGAGCAGTACTTC.

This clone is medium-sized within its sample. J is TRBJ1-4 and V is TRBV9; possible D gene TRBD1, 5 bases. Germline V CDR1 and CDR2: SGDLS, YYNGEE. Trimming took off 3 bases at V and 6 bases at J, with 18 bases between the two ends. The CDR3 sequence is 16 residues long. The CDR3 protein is CASSAGYKGRDEKLFF. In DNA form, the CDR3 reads TGTGCCAGCAGCGCCGGTTATAAGGGGAGGGATGAAAAACTGTTTTTT.

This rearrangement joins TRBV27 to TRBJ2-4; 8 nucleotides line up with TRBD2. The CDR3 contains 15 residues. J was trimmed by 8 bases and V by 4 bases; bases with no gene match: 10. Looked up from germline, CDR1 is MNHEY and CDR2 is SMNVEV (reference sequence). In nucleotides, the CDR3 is TGTGCCAGCAGTTCGGAAGGACCAGCGGGGGACATTCAGTACTTC. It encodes CASSSEGPAGDIQYF.

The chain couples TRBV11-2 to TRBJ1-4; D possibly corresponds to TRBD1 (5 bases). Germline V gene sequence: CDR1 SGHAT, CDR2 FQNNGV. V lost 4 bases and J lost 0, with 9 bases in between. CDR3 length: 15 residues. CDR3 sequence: CASSSIQATNEKLFF. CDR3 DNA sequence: TGTGCCAGCAGCTCAATACAGGCAACTAATGAAAAACTGTTTTTT. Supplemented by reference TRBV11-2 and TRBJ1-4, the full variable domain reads EAGVAQSPRYKIIEKRQSVAFWCNPISGHATLYWYQQILGQGPKLLIQFQNNGVVDDSQLPKDRFSAERLKGVDSTLKIQPAKLEDSAVYLCASSSIQATNEKLFFGSGTQLSVL.

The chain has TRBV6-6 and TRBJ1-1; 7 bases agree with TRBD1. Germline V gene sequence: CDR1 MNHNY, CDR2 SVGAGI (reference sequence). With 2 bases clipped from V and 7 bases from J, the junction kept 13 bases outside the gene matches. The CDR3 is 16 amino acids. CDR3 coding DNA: TGTGCCAGCAGTTACCCTCAGAGGGACGCAGGGGGTGAAGCTTTCTTT. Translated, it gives CASSYPQRDAGGEAFF.

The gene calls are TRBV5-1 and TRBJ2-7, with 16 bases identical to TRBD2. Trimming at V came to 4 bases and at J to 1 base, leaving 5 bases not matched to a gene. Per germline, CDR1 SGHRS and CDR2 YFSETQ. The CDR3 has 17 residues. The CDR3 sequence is CASSLGLAGGGSYEQYF. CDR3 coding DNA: TGCGCCAGCAGCCTGGGACTAGCGGGAGGGGGATCCTACGAGCAGTACTTC.

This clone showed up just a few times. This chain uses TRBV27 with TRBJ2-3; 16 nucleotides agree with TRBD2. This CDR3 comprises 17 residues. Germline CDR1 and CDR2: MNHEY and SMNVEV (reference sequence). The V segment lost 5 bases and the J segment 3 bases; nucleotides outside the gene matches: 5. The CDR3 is CASSAGTSGRGTDTQYF. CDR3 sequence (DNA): TGTGCCAGCAGTGCCGGGACTAGCGGGAGGGGTACAGATACGCAGTATTTT.

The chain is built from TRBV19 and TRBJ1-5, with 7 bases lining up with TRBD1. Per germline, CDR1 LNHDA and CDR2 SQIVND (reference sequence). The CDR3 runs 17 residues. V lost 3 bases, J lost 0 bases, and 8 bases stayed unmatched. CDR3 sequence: CASSMPTGQYSNQPQHF. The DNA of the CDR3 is TGTGCCAGTAGTATGCCGACAGGGCAATATAGCAATCAGCCCCAGCATTTT. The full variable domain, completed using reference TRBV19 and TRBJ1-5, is DGGITQSPKYLFRKEGQNVTLSCEQNLNHDAMYWYRQDPGQGLRLIYYSQIVNDFQKGDIAEGYSVSREKKESFPLTVTSAQKNPTAFYLCASSMPTGQYSNQPQHFGDGTRLSIL.

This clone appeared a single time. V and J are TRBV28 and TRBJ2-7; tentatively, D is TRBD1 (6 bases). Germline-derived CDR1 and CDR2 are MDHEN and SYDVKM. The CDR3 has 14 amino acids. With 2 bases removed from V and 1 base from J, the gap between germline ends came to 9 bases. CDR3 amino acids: CASSLGQGSYEQYF. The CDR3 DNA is TGTGCCAGCAGTTTAGGGCAGGGGTCCTACGAGCAGTACTTC.

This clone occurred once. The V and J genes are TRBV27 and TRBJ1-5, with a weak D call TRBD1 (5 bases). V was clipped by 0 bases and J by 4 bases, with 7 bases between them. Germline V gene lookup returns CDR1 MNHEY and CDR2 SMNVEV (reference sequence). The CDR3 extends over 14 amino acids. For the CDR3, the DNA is TGTGCCAGCAGTTTATCGGGGGGAAATCAGCCCCAGCATTTT. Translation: CASSLSGGNQPQHF.

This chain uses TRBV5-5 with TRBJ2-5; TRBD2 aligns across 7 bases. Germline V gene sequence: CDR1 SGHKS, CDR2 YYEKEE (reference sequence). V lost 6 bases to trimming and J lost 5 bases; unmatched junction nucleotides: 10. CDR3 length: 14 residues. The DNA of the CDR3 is TGTGCCAGCACCACCGGGGGAGGGCGGGAGACCCAGTACTTC. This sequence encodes CASTTGGGRETQYF.

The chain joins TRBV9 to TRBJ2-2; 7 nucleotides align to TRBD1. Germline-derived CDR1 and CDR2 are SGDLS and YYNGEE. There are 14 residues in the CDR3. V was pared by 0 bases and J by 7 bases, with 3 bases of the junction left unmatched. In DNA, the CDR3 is TGTGCCAGCAGCGTAGGAGGGGACAGCGGGGAGCTGTTTTTT. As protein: CASSVGGDSGELFF.

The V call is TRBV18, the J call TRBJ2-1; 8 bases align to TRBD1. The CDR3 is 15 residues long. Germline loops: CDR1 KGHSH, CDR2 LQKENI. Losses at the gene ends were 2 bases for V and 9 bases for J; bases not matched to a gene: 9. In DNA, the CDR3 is TGTGCCAGCTCACCAAGTCAGGGGGCGGACGGTGAGCAGTTCTTC. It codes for CASSPSQGADGEQFF.

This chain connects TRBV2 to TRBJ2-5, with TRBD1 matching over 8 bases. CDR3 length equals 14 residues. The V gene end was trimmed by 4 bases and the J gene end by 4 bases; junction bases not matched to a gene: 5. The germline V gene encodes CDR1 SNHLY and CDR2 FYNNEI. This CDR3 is CASSADRDGETQYF. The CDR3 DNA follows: TGTGCCAGCAGTGCGGACAGGGATGGAGAGACCCAGTACTTC.

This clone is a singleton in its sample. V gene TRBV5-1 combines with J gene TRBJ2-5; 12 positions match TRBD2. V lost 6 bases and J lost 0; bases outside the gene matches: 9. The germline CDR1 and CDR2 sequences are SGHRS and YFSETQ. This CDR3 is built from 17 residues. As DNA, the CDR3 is TGCGCCAGCACCCCGGGACTAGCGGGCCAGTACCAAGAGACCCAGTACTTC. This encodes CASTPGLAGQYQETQYF.

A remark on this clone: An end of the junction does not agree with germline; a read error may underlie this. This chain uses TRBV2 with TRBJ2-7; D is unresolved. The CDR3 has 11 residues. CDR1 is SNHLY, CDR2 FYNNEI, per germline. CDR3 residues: CASSEGRATFF. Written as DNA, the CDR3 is TGTGCCAGCAGTGAAGGTCGAGCGACTTTCTTC.

CDR3 in amino acids: CASSSQGEQYF. In DNA form, the CDR3 reads TGTGCCAGCAGCTCCCAGGGCGAGCAGTACTTC. The chain combines TRBV13 with TRBJ2-7; possible D gene TRBD1, 5 bases. V was trimmed by 4 bases and J by 6 bases, leaving 7 bases between them. The CDR3 extends over 11 amino acids. Looked up from germline, CDR1 is PRHDT and CDR2 is FYEKMQ (reference sequence).

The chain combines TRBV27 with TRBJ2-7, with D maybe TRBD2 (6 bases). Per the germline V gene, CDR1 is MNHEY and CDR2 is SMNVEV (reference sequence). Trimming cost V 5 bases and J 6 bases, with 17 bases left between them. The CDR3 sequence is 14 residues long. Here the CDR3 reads CASSPRAVGGEQYF. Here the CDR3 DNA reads TGTGCCAGCAGTCCCAGGGCAGTGGGGGGCGAGCAGTACTTC.

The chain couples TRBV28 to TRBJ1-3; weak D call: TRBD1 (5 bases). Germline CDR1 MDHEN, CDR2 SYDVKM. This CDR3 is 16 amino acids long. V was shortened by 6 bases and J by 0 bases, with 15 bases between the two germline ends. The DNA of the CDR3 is TGTGCCAGCAGCCCGGACACTTACAGCTCTGGAAACACCATATATTTT. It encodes CASSPDTYSSGNTIYF.

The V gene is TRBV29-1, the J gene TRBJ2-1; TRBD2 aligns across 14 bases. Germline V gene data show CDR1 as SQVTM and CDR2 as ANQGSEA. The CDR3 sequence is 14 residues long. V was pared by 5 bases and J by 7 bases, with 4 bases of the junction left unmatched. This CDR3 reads CSVRGLAGENEQFF. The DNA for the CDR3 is TGCAGCGTTAGGGGACTAGCGGGAGAGAATGAGCAGTTCTTC.

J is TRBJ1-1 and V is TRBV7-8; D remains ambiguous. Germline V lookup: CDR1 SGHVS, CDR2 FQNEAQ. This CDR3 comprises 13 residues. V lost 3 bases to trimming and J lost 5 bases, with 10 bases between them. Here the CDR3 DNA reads TGTGCCAGCAGCTTCCGTCGAGGAACTGAAGCTTTCTTT. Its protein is CASSFRRGTEAFF.

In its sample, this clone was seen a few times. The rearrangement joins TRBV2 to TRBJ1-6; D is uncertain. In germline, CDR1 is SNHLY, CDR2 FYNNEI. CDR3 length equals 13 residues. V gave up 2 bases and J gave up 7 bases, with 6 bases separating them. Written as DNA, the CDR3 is TGTGCCAGCAGTGAAAGGGAGAATTCACCCCTCCACTTT. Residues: CASSERENSPLHF.

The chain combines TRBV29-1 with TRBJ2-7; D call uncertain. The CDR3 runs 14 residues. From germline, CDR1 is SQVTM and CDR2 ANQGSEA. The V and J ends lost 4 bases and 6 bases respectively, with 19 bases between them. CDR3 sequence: CSVVGSGRFTEQYF. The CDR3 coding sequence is TGCAGCGTTGTAGGATCAGGTCGGTTCACCGAGCAGTACTTC.

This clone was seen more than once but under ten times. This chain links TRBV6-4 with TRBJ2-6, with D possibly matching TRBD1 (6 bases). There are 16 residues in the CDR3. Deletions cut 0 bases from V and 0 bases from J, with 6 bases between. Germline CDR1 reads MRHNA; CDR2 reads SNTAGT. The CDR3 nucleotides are TGTGCCAGCAGTGACTCAGGGGGCTCTGGGGCCAACGTCCTGACTTTC. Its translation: CASSDSGGSGANVLTF.

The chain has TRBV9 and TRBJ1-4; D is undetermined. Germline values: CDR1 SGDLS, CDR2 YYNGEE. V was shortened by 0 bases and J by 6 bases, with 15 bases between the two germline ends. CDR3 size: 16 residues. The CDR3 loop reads CASSVEATPPYEKLFF. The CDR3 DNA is TGTGCCAGCAGCGTAGAGGCGACTCCCCCATATGAAAAACTGTTTTTT. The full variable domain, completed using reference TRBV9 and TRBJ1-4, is DSGVTQTPKHLITATGQRVTLRCSPRSGDLSVYWYQQSLDQGLQFLIQYYNGEERAKGNILERFSAQQFPDLHSELNLSSLELGDSALYFCASSVEATPPYEKLFFGSGTQLSVL.

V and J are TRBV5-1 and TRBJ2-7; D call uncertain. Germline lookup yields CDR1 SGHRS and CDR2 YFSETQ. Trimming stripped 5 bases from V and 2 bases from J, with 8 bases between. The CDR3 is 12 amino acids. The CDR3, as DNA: TGCGCCAGCAGTTATAACACCTACGAGCAGTACTTC. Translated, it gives CASSYNTYEQYF. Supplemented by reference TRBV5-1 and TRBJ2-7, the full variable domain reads KAGVTQTPRYLIKTRGQQVTLSCSPISGHRSVSWYQQTPGQGLQFLFEYFSETQRNKGNFPGRFSGRQFSNSRSEMNVSTLELGDSALYLCASSYNTYEQYFGPGTRLTVT.

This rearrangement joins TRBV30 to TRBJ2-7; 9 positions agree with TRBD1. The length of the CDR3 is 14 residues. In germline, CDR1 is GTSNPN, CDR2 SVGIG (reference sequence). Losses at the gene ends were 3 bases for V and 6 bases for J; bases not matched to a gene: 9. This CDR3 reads CAWSDGQGMGEQYF. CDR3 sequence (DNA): TGTGCCTGGAGCGACGGACAGGGGATGGGCGAGCAGTACTTC.